This T cell receptor beta chain came from a study of T-cell reconstitution after alpha-beta-depleted transplantation in children. In this sample, this clonotype turned up a few times. TCRbeta library preparation incorporated unique molecular identifiers. TCRdb re-called the PCR reads through MiXCR, storing one row per CDR3 protein. The sample has around 410,000 distinct CDR3 sequences, about a tenth seen once. V lost 0 bases to trimming and J lost 0 bases, with 9 bases between them. Germline assignment: CDR1 SGHRS and CDR2 YFSETQ. This CDR3 is built from 16 residues. The TCR comes from a human donor who donated a stem cell graft to a child with acute myeloid leukemia. The material sequenced was PBMCs from the stem cell graft donor, taken from the stem cell graft. This chain uses TRBV5-1 with TRBJ2-2, with a possible D match to TRBD2 (5 bases). CDR3 sequence (DNA): TGCGCCAGCAGCTTGGTCGGGATTTCGAACACCGGGGAGCTGTTTTTT. As protein: CASSLVGISNTGELFF.